Listed below are T cell receptor beta chains from one sample, sequenced in a study of blood T cell repertoires in COVID-19. Some clones are missing from TCRdb's copy, which holds only in-frame ones; the method was immunoSEQ multiplex PCR. The sample has 85,000 to 130,000 clones, over 75% seen once. Sequencing was carried out using peripheral blood. The receptor set was obtained from an older woman with acute or convalescent COVID-19. CDR3s include the opening cysteine and the closing phenylalanine or tryptophan. A D gene is named only where the DNA matches it firmly. Only some rows state a clone size, as once, few, many or a class for expanded clones.

J	size	length	V	D	CDR3	DNA
TRBJ2-7	.	14	TRBV11-3	TRBD2	CASSLGLAGGEQYF	TGTGCCAGCAGCTTGGGACTAGCGGGAGGCGAGCAGTACTTC
TRBJ1-1	.	13	TRBV19	.	CASSTVTGTEAFF	TGTGCCAGTAGTACCGTGACCGGGACTGAAGCTTTCTTT
TRBJ1-2	.	13	TRBV30	.	CAWSVGVFYGYTF	TGTGCCTGGAGTGTGGGAGTATTCTATGGCTACACCTTC
TRBJ1-4	.	15	TRBV28	.	CASSLGGAQGEKLFF	TGTGCCAGCAGTTTAGGGGGGGCGCAGGGTGAAAAACTGTTTTTT
TRBJ2-3	.	16	TRBV5-4	.	CASSLGPSGLTDTQYF	TGTGCCAGCAGCTTGGGCCCAAGTGGGCTCACAGATACGCAGTATTTT
TRBJ2-2	few	14	TRBV30	.	CAWNRQGLTGELFF	TGTGCCTGGAATAGGCAGGGTCTAACCGGGGAGCTGTTTTTT
TRBJ2-3	.	13	TRBV5-4	.	CASSSQGTDTQYF	TGTGCCAGCAGCTCTCAGGGGACAGATACGCAGTATTTT
TRBJ1-2	.	15	TRBV2	TRBD1	CASRAPDRTIYGYTF	TGTGCCAGCAGGGCTCCGGACAGGACTATCTATGGCTACACCTTC
TRBJ1-4	.	14	TRBV5-1	.	CASSLEGVNEKLFF	TGCGCCAGCAGCTTGGAGGGGGTTAATGAAAAACTGTTTTTT
TRBJ1-2	.	18	TRBV7-9	TRBD1	CASSFYLSRQGENYGYTF	TGTGCCAGCAGCTTTTACCTCTCCCGACAGGGGGAAAACTATGGCTACACCTTC
TRBJ2-2	.	13	TRBV5-1	TRBD1	CASSRQGNGELFF	TGCGCCAGCAGCCGACAGGGGAACGGGGAGCTGTTTTTT
TRBJ2-5	.	16	TRBV9	TRBD2	CASSPRLAGGRETQYF	TGTGCCAGCAGCCCTAGACTAGCGGGAGGGCGAGAGACCCAGTACTTC
TRBJ2-2	once	14	TRBV24-1	.	CATSPGVYTGELFF	TGTGCCACCAGCCCCGGAGTATACACCGGGGAGCTGTTTTTT
TRBJ2-1	.	16	TRBV5-1	TRBD1	CASSLGLGQPYNEQFF	TGCGCCAGCAGCTTGGGGTTGGGACAGCCCTACAATGAGCAGTTCTTC
TRBJ1-1	.	15	TRBV5-4	TRBD1	CASSSPGTGGTEAFF	TGTGCCAGCAGCTCACCCGGGACAGGGGGCACTGAAGCTTTCTTT
TRBJ1-6	.	16	TRBV30	TRBD1	CAWSVQGSSYNSPLHF	TGTGCCTGGAGTGTACAGGGGAGCTCCTATAATTCACCCCTCCACTTT
TRBJ1-3	.	12	TRBV6-5	.	CASEGSGNTIYF	TGTGCCAGCGAGGGATCTGGAAACACCATATATTTT
TRBJ1-2	.	13	TRBV12-3/TRBV12-4	.	CASSLGLGRGYTF	TGTGCCAGCAGTTTAGGGTTGGGGCGGGGCTACACCTTC
TRBJ1-2	.	13	TRBV3-1/TRBV3-2	TRBD1	CASTRQGAEDYTF	TGTGCCAGCACCCGACAGGGGGCGGAGGACTACACCTTC
TRBJ1-6	.	14	TRBV28	.	CASKSPGNNSPLHF	TGTGCCAGCAAATCCCCAGGGAATAATTCACCCCTCCACTTT
TRBJ2-2	.	15	TRBV11-3	.	CASSLDGERPGELFF	TGTGCCAGCAGCTTAGATGGGGAGAGGCCCGGGGAGCTGTTTTTT
TRBJ1-5	.	17	TRBV7-8	.	CASSQGGRVRSNQPQHF	TGTGCCAGCAGCCAAGGGGGACGGGTCCGGAGCAATCAGCCCCAGCATTTT